These T cell receptor beta chains were read from a single sample in a study of identical twins. TCRdb reanalysed the 5' RACE reads using MiXCR and keeps one entry per CDR3 protein. The sample carries 600,000 to 800,000 distinct CDR3 sequences, 21% recorded once. Separately, the same data were catalogued under a study of T cells expressing NK-cell markers.

Material: PBMCs. These receptors came from a woman aged 18 to 35 in good health. CDR3s leave out the opening cysteine and the closing phenylalanine or tryptophan. A clone size is listed for some rows: how often the clone was seen (once, few, many), or a class if it is expanded.

j_gene	abundance	v_gene	CDR3aa
TRBJ1-5	few	TRBV7-2	ASSLYGYQPQH
TRBJ2-3	NA	TRBV29-1	SVAGGTSTDTQY
TRBJ1-2	many	TRBV15	ATSRGTLLSSGYT
TRBJ2-1	few	TRBV5-4	ASSLEAGPTNEQF
TRBJ2-5	few	TRBV20-1	SARGSAGAGETQY
TRBJ2-4	many	TRBV20-1	SASPTWRTAKNIQY
TRBJ2-3	NA	TRBV7-9	ASSLRGRFVDTQY
TRBJ1-1	few	TRBV3-1	ASSQGWRGTEAF
TRBJ2-7	NA	TRBV2	ASSKEGPGVEQY
TRBJ2-3	few	TRBV2	ASSRDSSRSTQY
TRBJ2-1	few	TRBV20-1	SARFPAGSGIGEQF
TRBJ2-3	NA	TRBV20-1	SASEIYSGRGNTQY
TRBJ2-1	many	TRBV15	ATEVGAHEQF
TRBJ2-7	few	TRBV10-3	AISDRMDSYEQY
TRBJ2-1	many	TRBV9	ASSPDGNEQF
TRBJ1-6	many	TRBV12-3/TRBV12-4	ASSFPNSPLH
TRBJ1-1	NA	TRBV12-3/TRBV12-4	ASSLRDTNTEAF
TRBJ1-6	few	TRBV11-2	ASSSYSGNNSPLH